A selection of T cell receptor beta chains follows, all from one sample in a study of blood T cell repertoires in COVID-19. Libraries were prepared by immunoSEQ multiplex PCR; TCRdb keeps only in-frame clonotypes and omits some of them. The repertoire holds over 100,000 clones, with approximately 87% as singletons. Sequencing was carried out using peripheral blood. These receptors were taken from a woman aged 60 to 75 with acute or convalescent COVID-19. Each CDR3 is given with its conserved first and last residue. The D gene is left open where the match is weak. The listing skips clone size in some rows; elsewhere it reads once, few, many or a size class.

j_call v_call d_call clone_size cdr3_aa cdr3_nt
TRBJ1-5 TRBV28 - - CASSSDQPQHF TGTGCCAGCAGTTCTGATCAGCCCCAGCATTTT
TRBJ2-2 TRBV28 - - CASSLSGLERRELFF TGTGCCAGCAGTTTAAGCGGCCTAGAACGTAGGGAGCTGTTTTTT
TRBJ2-1 TRBV4-3 - - CASSQDGWSRGQFF TGCGCCAGCAGCCAAGATGGTTGGTCTAGAGGGCAGTTCTTC
TRBJ1-1 TRBV19 TRBD1 - CASSITGAAEAFF TGTGCCAGTAGCATCACAGGGGCGGCTGAAGCTTTCTTT
TRBJ1-6 TRBV9 TRBD1 - CASSERGQLSSYNSPLHF TGTGCCAGCAGCGAACGGGGACAGCTTAGCTCCTATAATTCACCCCTCCACTTT
TRBJ1-2 TRBV28 TRBD1 - CASGTGDYGYTF TGTGCCAGCGGGACAGGGGACTATGGCTACACCTTC
TRBJ2-7 TRBV5-4 TRBD1 - CASSLTGAAREQYF TGTGCCAGCAGCTTGACAGGGGCTGCCCGTGAGCAGTACTTC
TRBJ2-2 TRBV19 TRBD2 - CASSPTAVAGGPIGELFF TGTGCCAGTAGTCCGACGGCGGTAGCGGGAGGGCCGATCGGGGAGCTGTTTTTT
TRBJ1-1 TRBV7-6 - - CASSPQGHLRNTEAFF TGTGCCAGCAGCCCCCAGGGACACCTAAGGAACACTGAAGCTTTCTTT
TRBJ1-3 TRBV14 - - CASRDSSGNTIYF TGTGCCAGCAGGGACAGTTCTGGAAACACCATATATTTT
TRBJ1-1 TRBV28 - - CASSSGGANTEAFF TGTGCCAGCAGCTCGGGAGGAGCGAACACTGAAGCTTTCTTT
TRBJ2-7 TRBV19 TRBD2 few CASSHEKTSGGYEQYF TGTGCCAGTAGTCATGAAAAGACTAGCGGGGGTTACGAGCAGTACTTC
TRBJ1-1 TRBV28 TRBD1 few CASSSTGVEDTEAFF TGTGCCAGCAGTTCTACAGGGGTCGAGGACACTGAAGCTTTCTTT
TRBJ1-1 TRBV28 TRBD1 once CASTLPRGDEAFF TGTGCCAGCACCCTCCCCAGGGGGGATGAAGCTTTCTTT
TRBJ2-7 TRBV11-2 TRBD2 - CASSRPGLARGEQYF TGTGCCAGCAGCCGCCCTGGACTAGCCCGGGGAGAGCAGTACTTC
TRBJ2-5 TRBV6-2/TRBV6-3 - - CASSQQGTKTQYF TGTGCCAGCAGTCAACAGGGTACAAAGACCCAGTACTTC
TRBJ1-2 TRBV18 - - CASSPSVNYGYTF TGTGCCAGCTCACCCTCGGTTAACTATGGCTACACCTTC
TRBJ2-2 TRBV24-1 TRBD2 - CATSDLGAGGSSTGELFF TGTGCCACCAGTGATTTAGGGGCGGGGGGATCGTCCACCGGGGAGCTGTTTTTT
TRBJ1-1 TRBV3-1/TRBV3-2 - - CASSQDLADLNTEAFF TGTGCCAGCAGCCAAGATTTGGCAGACTTGAACACTGAAGCTTTCTTT
TRBJ1-6 TRBV25-1 - few CASSDAAESSYNSPLHF TGTGCCAGCAGTGATGCGGCAGAGAGCTCCTATAATTCACCCCTCCACTTT
TRBJ1-1 TRBV20-1 TRBD1 - CSARGDRAAFF TGCAGTGCTAGAGGTGACAGGGCAGCTTTCTTT
TRBJ2-7 TRBV18 - few CASSPSGQTYEQYF TGTGCCAGCTCACCATCGGGACAAACCTACGAGCAGTACTTC
TRBJ1-1 TRBV28 TRBD1 - CASRKGTALTEAFF TGTGCCAGCAGGAAGGGGACAGCTTTAACTGAAGCTTTCTTT
TRBJ2-1 TRBV7-9 - - CASSPSSEGYNEQFF TGTGCCAGCAGCCCATCCTCGGAGGGCTACAATGAGCAGTTCTTC
TRBJ1-5 TRBV4-1 TRBD1 few CASSQGTEAYQPQHF TGCGCCAGCAGCCAGGGGACAGAAGCCTATCAGCCCCAGCATTTT
TRBJ2-7 TRBV25-1 TRBD1 - CATLPPGQAYEQYF TGTGCCACCCTACCCCCGGGACAGGCCTACGAGCAGTACTTC
TRBJ2-3 TRBV5-1 - - CASSLTGMEADTQYF TGCGCCAGCAGCTTGACCGGGATGGAGGCAGATACGCAGTATTTT
TRBJ1-2 TRBV6-2/TRBV6-3 TRBD1 - CASSSDREEGYTF TGTGCCAGCAGTTCGGACAGGGAAGAAGGCTACACCTTC
TRBJ1-1 TRBV2 TRBD1 - CASSKTAQGASTEAFF TGTGCCAGCAGTAAGACAGCACAGGGGGCTAGCACTGAAGCTTTCTTT
TRBJ1-1 TRBV3-1/TRBV3-2 - - CASSQGLGAEAFF TGTGCCAGCAGCCAAGGGTTGGGGGCCGAAGCTTTCTTT
TRBJ2-1 TRBV25-1 - - CASRILNEQFF TGTGCCAGCAGAATCCTCAATGAGCAGTTCTTC
TRBJ2-7 TRBV20-1 - once CSASGGASSYEQYF TGCAGCGCTAGTGGGGGCGCCAGCTCCTACGAGCAGTACTTC
TRBJ1-1 TRBV27 - - CASSVRGLYTEAFF TGTGCCAGCAGTGTTCGTGGCCTTTACACTGAAGCTTTCTTT
TRBJ1-1 TRBV7-2 - - CASTPATRYTEAFF TGTGCCAGCACCCCTGCGACACGCTACACTGAAGCTTTCTTT
TRBJ1-3 TRBV3-1/TRBV3-2 - - CASSQGVAGSGGNTIYF TGTGCCAGCAGCCAAGGGGTGGCAGGTTCGGGGGGAAACACCATATATTTT